The TCR beta chain under discussion was sequenced for a study of early T cells in non-severe SARS-CoV-2 infection. Trimming took off 1 base at V and 2 bases at J, with 15 bases between the two ends. Germline V lookup: CDR1 DFQATT, CDR2 SNEGSKA (reference sequence). CDR3 length: 15 amino acids. Tagging with unique molecular identifiers was applied to individual cDNA molecules. Using its own MiXCR run on the 5' RACE reads, TCRdb lists one record per CDR3 protein. The data hold around 70,000 distinct CDR3 sequences, with approximately 12% observed a single time. Many counts were recorded for this clonotype.

The chain recombines TRBV20-1 with TRBJ2-7; D call uncertain. The receptor was derived from an adult who was a healthcare worker with PCR-confirmed SARS-CoV-2 infection or an uninfected control (not recorded which). The sequenced material came from whole blood. The CDR3 spells CSARGSAGLTYEQYF. The CDR3 DNA sequence: TGCAGTGCTAGAGGATCCGCAGGTCTTACCTACGAGCAGTACTTC.